Listed below are T cell receptor beta chains from one sample, sequenced in a study of human T cells and chemical hapten exposure. TCRdb called the RACE reads again in MiXCR, with one record for every CDR3 protein. The repertoire holds 35,000 or so distinct CDR3 sequences, with more than 6% as singletons. Sequenced material: whole blood, taken in connection with sensitization to the hapten diphenylcyclopropenone (DPC). Source of these receptors: a woman aged 25 to 45 with alopecia areata. Some clones in this sample may be carry-over from other donors' samples. Each CDR3 is given with its conserved first and last residue. The D gene is left open where the match is weak. Some rows mark clone size as missing; the rest say once, few, many or name a class of expanded clone.

CDR3 | DNA | J | D | size | V
CASSSTGGADTQYF | TGTGCCAGCAGCTCAACAGGGGGCGCAGATACGCAGTATTTT | TRBJ2-3 | TRBD1 | many | TRBV7-2
CSVEDEGPGARLQETQYF | TGCAGCGTTGAAGATGAGGGTCCCGGCGCCAGATTACAAGAGACCCAGTACTTC | TRBJ2-5 | NA | many | TRBV29-1
CASSQDYGTGGPGANVLTF | TGTGCCAGCAGCCAAGATTATGGGACAGGGGGCCCTGGGGCCAACGTCCTGACTTTC | TRBJ2-6 | TRBD1 | few | TRBV4-2
CASSFTGGAYNEQFF | TGCGCCAGCAGCTTCACAGGGGGGGCCTACAATGAGCAGTTCTTC | TRBJ2-1 | NA | many | TRBV5-1
CASSPTSGAYNEQFF | TGTGCCAGCAGCCCGACTAGCGGCGCCTACAATGAGCAGTTCTTC | TRBJ2-1 | TRBD2 | few | TRBV28
CATSDIRRRTGELFF | TGTGCCACCAGCGATATCCGAAGGCGCACCGGGGAGCTGTTTTTT | TRBJ2-2 | NA | many | TRBV24-1
CASRWTGNEKLFF | TGTGCCAGCAGATGGACCGGTAATGAAAAACTGTTTTTT | TRBJ1-4 | NA | NA | TRBV6-5
CASSVSDPDTQYF | TGTGCCAGCAGCGTAAGCGACCCAGATACGCAGTATTTT | TRBJ2-3 | NA | few | TRBV9
CASTLPLEGYNTEAFF | TGTGCCAGCACCTTACCCCTCGAAGGGTATAACACTGAAGCTTTCTTT | TRBJ1-1 | NA | NA | TRBV28
CASSVDSIWNTGELFF | TGTGCCAGCAGCGTGGACTCCATTTGGAACACCGGGGAGCTGTTTTTT | TRBJ2-2 | NA | NA | TRBV5-4
CATSRDPGSENIQYF | TGTGCCACCAGCAGAGATCCGGGTAGTGAAAACATTCAGTACTTC | TRBJ2-4 | NA | NA | TRBV15
CASSGQSRARSPLHF | TGTGCCAGCAGCGGCCAAAGCAGGGCTCGTTCACCCCTCCACTTT | TRBJ1-6 | NA | NA | TRBV9
CASSSTGGQPQHF | TGTGCCAGCAGTTCGACAGGGGGTCAGCCCCAGCATTTT | TRBJ1-5 | TRBD1 | many | TRBV27
CASSFGQTYEQYF | TGTGCCAGCAGCTTCGGACAGACCTACGAGCAGTACTTC | TRBJ2-7 | NA | NA | TRBV5-4
CASSSGTNYNEQFF | TGTGCCAGTAGTTCGGGGACGAACTACAATGAGCAGTTCTTC | TRBJ2-1 | NA | few | TRBV19
CASTLTGTGNSPLHF | TGTGCCAGCACCCTAACCGGGACAGGGAATTCACCCCTCCACTTT | TRBJ1-6 | TRBD1 | NA | TRBV9
CASSRLAGGADTQYF | TGTGCCAGCAGTCGTCTAGCGGGGGGTGCAGATACGCAGTATTTT | TRBJ2-3 | TRBD2 | NA | TRBV12-3/TRBV12-4
CASSAITGVSNQPQHF | TGTGCCAGCAGCGCCATCACAGGGGTCTCAAATCAGCCCCAGCATTTT | TRBJ1-5 | TRBD1 | many | TRBV7-8
CASSTLSRGRLKETQYF | TGTGCCAGCAGCACTTTGAGCAGGGGGCGCCTTAAAGAGACCCAGTACTTC | TRBJ2-5 | TRBD1 | NA | TRBV28
CASSLSSGGNTGELFF | TGTGCCAGCAGTTTATCCTCGGGTGGCAACACCGGGGAGCTGTTTTTT | TRBJ2-2 | NA | NA | TRBV27
CASSSDPAVEQYF | TGTGCCAGCAGTTCCGATCCCGCGGTCGAGCAGTACTTC | TRBJ2-7 | NA | few | TRBV7-9
CASSSPRGIVAKNIQYF | TGTGCCAGCAGTTCCCCGAGAGGGATCGTAGCCAAAAACATTCAGTACTTC | TRBJ2-4 | NA | many | TRBV28
CASSEFGQGPMNTEAFF | TGTGCCAGCAGTGAATTTGGACAGGGACCCATGAACACTGAAGCTTTCTTT | TRBJ1-1 | TRBD1 | few | TRBV2
CASSQNTGGTYEQYF | TGCGCCAGCAGCCAGAACACAGGGGGAACCTACGAGCAGTACTTC | TRBJ2-7 | TRBD1 | few | TRBV4-3
CSARGTMNTEAFF | TGCAGTGCTAGAGGGACAATGAACACTGAAGCTTTCTTT | TRBJ1-1 | NA | many | TRBV20-1
CSARAIAYEQYF | TGCAGTGCTAGAGCAATAGCCTACGAGCAGTACTTC | TRBJ2-7 | NA | many | TRBV20-1
CASRRAGTRENIQYF | TGTGCCAGCAGGCGAGCCGGGACCAGGGAAAACATTCAGTACTTC | TRBJ2-4 | NA | few | TRBV12-3/TRBV12-4
CASSLGQVPSSGANVLTF | TGCGCCAGCAGCTTGGGACAGGTGCCCAGCTCTGGGGCCAACGTCCTGACTTTC | TRBJ2-6 | NA | NA | TRBV5-1
CASNLAGGLNEQYF | TGTGCCAGCAACCTAGCGGGGGGGCTCAACGAGCAGTACTTC | TRBJ2-7 | TRBD2 | many | TRBV6-2/TRBV6-3
CASSYPGQIYEQYF | TGTGCCAGCAGTTATCCGGGACAGATCTACGAGCAGTACTTC | TRBJ2-7 | TRBD1 | many | TRBV6-2/TRBV6-3
CASSLWTGPNSPLHF | TGTGCCAGCAGCTTGTGGACGGGCCCTAATTCACCCCTCCACTTT | TRBJ1-6 | NA | NA | TRBV5-4
CASSGEGPDYEQYF | TGTGCCAGCAGTGGGGAAGGACCCGATTACGAGCAGTACTTC | TRBJ2-7 | NA | many | TRBV6-1